This T cell receptor beta chain was recovered during a study of blood T cell repertoires in COVID-19. Generated by immunoSEQ multiplex PCR, the TCRdb table keeps only in-frame clones and is missing some. The table records about 260,000 clones, approximately 90% of them present only once. Sequencing input: peripheral blood. This receptor was obtained from a man aged 55 to 70 who had recovered from COVID-19.

The CDR3 nucleotides read TGCGCCAGCAGCGCGGACAGATTGAACACCGGGGAGCTGTTTTTT. This translates into CASSADRLNTGELFF. The gene calls are TRBV5-1 and TRBJ2-2; D possibly corresponds to TRBD1 (6 bases). The CDR3 length is 15 residues. Germline V gene lookup returns CDR1 SGHRS and CDR2 YFSETQ. The germline V and J ends were trimmed by 4 bases and 1 base, with 11 bases remaining between them.